This T cell receptor (beta chain) derives from a study of blood T cell repertoires in COVID-19. Study context: The United States, Italy and Spain supplied acute and convalescent COVID-19 samples.

The assay was immunoSEQ multiplex PCR, and TCRdb's table has in-frame clones only and misses some. The sample shows 130,000 or so clones, roughly 91% of them seen only once. This clone was counted a single time. The V and J ends lost 3 bases and 1 base, in that order; junction bases with no gene match: 4. CDR1 and CDR2 (germline): LGHDT, YNNKEL (reference sequence). This CDR3 is 17 amino acids long. This sequence joins TRBV3-1 (or the pseudogene TRBV3-2) and TRBJ2-6; 9 bases are a match to TRBD1. The sequence was obtained from a man aged 45 to 65 with active or convalescent COVID-19. The specimen was peripheral blood. The CDR3 DNA is TGTGCCAGCAGCCACGGGACAGGGTGGTCTGGGGCCAACGTCCTGACTTTC. This codes for CASSHGTGWSGANVLTF.